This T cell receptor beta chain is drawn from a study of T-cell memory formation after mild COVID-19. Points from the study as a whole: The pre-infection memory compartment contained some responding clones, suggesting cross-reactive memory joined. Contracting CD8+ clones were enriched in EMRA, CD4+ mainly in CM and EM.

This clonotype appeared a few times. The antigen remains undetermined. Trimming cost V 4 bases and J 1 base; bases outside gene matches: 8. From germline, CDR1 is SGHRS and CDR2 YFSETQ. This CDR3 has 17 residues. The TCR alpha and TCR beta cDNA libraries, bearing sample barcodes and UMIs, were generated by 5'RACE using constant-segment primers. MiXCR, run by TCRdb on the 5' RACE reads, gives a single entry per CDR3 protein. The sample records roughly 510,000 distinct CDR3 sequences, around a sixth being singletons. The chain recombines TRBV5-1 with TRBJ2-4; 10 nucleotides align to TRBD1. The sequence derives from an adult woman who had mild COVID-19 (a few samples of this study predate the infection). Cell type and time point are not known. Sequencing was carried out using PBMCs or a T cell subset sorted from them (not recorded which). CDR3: CASSIHPGQGAKNIQYF. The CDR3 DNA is TGCGCCAGCAGCATACATCCGGGACAGGGGGCCAAAAACATTCAGTACTTC.